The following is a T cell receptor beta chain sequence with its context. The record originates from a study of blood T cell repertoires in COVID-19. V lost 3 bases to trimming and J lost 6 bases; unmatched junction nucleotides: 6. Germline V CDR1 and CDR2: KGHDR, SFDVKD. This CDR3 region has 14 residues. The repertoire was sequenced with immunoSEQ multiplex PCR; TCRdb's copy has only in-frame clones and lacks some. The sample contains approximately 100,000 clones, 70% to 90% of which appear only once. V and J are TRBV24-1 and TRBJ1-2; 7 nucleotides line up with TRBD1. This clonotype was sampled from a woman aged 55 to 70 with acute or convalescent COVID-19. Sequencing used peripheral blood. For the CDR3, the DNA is TGTGCCACCAGTGATGTAACAGGGGTCCATGGCTACACCTTC. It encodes CATSDVTGVHGYTF.